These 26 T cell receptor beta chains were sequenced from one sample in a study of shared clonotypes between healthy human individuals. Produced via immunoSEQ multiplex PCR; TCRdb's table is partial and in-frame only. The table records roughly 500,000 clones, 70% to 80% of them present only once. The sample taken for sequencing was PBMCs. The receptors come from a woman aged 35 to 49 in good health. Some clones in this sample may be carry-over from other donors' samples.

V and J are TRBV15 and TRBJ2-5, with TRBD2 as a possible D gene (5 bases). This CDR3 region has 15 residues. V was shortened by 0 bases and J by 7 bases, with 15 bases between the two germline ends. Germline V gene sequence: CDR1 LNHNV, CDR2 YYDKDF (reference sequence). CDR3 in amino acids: CATSRDIRPEGTQYF. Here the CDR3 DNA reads TGTGCCACCAGCAGAGATATTCGGCCCGAGGGGACCCAGTACTTC.

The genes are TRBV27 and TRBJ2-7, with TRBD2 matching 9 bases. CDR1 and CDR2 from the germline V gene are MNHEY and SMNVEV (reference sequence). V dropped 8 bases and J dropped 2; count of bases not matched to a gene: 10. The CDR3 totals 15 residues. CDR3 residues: CASAPGLALTYEQYF. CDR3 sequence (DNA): TGTGCCAGCGCGCCGGGACTAGCTTTAACCTACGAGCAGTACTTC.

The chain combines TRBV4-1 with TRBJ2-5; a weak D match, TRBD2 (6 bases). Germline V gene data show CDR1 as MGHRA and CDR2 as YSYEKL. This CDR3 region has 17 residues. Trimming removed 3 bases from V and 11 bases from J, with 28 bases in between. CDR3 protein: CASSQGVVGGRSYVQYF. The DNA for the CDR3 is TGCGCCAGCAGCCAGGGAGTCGTCGGGGGACGCTCCTACGTGCAGTACTTC.

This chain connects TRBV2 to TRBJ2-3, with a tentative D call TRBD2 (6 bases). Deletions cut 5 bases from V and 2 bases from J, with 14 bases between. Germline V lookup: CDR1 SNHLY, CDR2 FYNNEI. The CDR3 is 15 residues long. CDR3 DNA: TGTGCCAGCAGTCTCTTGCGGGACCCCACAGATACGCAGTATTTT. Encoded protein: CASSLLRDPTDTQYF.

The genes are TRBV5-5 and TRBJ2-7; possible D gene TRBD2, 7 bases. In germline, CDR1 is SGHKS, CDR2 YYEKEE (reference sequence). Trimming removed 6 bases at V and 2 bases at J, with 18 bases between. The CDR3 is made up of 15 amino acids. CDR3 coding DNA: TGTGCCAGCACCCGAACAAAGGGGGGGCCCTACGAGCAGTACTTC. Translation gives CASTRTKGGPYEQYF.

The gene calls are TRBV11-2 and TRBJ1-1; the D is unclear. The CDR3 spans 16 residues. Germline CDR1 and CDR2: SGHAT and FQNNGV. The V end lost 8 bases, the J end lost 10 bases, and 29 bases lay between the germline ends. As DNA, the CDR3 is TGTGCCAGCGACGCCCCCCTGAAACAGTCCCCCTCCGGAGCTTTCTTT. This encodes CASDAPLKQSPSGAFF.

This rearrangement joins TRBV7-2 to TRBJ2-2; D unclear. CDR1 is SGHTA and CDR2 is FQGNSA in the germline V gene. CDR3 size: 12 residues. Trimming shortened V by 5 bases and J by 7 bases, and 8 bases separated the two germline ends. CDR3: CASSVQRGELFF. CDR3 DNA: TGTGCCAGCAGCGTCCAGCGCGGGGAGCTGTTTTTT.

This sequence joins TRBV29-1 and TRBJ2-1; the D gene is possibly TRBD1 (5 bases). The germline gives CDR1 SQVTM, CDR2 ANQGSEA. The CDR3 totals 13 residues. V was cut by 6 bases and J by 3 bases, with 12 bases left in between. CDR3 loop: CSVGQTGYNEQFF. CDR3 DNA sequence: TGCAGCGTGGGGCAAACCGGCTACAATGAGCAGTTCTTC.

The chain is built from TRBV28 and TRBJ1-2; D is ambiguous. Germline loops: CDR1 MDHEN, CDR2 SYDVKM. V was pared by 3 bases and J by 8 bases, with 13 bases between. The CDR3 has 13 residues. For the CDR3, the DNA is TGTGCCAGCAGTTTTTCCCAGGAACTCGGCTACACCTTC. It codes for CASSFSQELGYTF.

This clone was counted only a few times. The CDR3 region has the DNA TGTGCCAGCAGTTCGACTGGCCAAGAGACCCAGTACTTC. It translates to CASSSTGQETQYF. The chain couples TRBV6-5 to TRBJ2-5; D gene uncertain. Trimming removed 4 bases at V and 1 base at J, with 7 bases between. CDR1 is MNHEY, CDR2 SVGAGI, per germline. The CDR3 totals 13 residues.

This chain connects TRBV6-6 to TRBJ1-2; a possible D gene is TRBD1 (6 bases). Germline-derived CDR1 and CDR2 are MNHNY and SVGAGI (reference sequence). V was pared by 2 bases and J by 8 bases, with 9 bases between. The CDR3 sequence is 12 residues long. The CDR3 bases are TGTGCCAGCAGTTACCAAGGGGGAGGCTACACCTTC. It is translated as CASSYQGGGYTF.

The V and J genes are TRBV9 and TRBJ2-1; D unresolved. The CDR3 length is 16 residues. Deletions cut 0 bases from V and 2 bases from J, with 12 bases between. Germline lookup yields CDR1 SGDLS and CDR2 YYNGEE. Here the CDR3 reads CASSVEPSLAYNEQFF. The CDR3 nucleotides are TGTGCCAGCAGCGTAGAGCCTAGTCTCGCCTACAATGAGCAGTTCTTC.

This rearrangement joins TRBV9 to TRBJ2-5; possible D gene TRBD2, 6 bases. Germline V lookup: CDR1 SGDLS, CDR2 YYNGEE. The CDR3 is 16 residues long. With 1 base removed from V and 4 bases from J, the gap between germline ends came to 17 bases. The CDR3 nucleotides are TGTGCCAGCAGCGTAACCCCCCTCGGTAGCGGAGAGACCCAGTACTTC. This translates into CASSVTPLGSGETQYF.

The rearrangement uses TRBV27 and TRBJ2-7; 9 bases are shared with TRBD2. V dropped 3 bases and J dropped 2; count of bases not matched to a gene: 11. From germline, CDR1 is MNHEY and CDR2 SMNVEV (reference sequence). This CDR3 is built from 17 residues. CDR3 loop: CASSFKISTSGTYEQYF. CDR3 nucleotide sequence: TGTGCCAGCAGTTTTAAGATCTCGACTAGCGGTACCTACGAGCAGTACTTC.

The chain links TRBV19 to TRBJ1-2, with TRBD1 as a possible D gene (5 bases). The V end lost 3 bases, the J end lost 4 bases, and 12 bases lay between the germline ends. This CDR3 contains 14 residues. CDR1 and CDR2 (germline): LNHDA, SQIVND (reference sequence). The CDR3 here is CASSITARGYGYTF. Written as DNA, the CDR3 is TGTGCCAGTAGTATTACAGCTAGGGGCTATGGCTACACCTTC.

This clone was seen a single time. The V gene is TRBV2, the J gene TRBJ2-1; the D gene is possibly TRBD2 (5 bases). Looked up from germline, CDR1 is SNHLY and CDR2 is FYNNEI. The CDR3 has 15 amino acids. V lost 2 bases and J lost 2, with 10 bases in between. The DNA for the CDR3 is TGTGCCAGCAGTGAAAAGCGGAGGCCCTACAATGAGCAGTTCTTC. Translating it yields CASSEKRRPYNEQFF.

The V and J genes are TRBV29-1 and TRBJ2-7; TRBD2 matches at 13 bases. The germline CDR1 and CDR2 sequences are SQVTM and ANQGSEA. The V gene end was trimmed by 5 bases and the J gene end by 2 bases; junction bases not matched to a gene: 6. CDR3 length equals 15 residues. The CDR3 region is CSVYTSGRAAYEQYF. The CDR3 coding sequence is TGCAGCGTTTACACTAGCGGGAGGGCCGCCTACGAGCAGTACTTC.

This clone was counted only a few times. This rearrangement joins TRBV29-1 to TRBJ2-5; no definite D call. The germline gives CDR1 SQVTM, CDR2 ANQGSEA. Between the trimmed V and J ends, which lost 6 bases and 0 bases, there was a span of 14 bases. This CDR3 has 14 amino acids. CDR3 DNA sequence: TGCAGCGTCCAGAAGGGCACGTACCAAGAGACCCAGTACTTC. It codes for CSVQKGTYQETQYF.

The CDR3 loop is CASSTQEFFNQPQHF. DNA for the CDR3: TGTGCCAGCAGTACTCAGGAATTCTTCAATCAGCCCCAGCATTTT. This chain uses TRBV28 with TRBJ1-5; no clear D gene. Trimming removed 5 bases from V and 3 bases from J, with 14 bases in between. CDR1 MDHEN and CDR2 SYDVKM come from the germline V gene. The CDR3 spans 15 residues.

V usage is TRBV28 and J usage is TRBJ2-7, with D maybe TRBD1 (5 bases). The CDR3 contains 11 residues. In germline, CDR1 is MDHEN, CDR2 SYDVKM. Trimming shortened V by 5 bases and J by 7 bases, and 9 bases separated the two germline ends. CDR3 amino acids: CASSRQLEQYF. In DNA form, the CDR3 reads TGTGCCAGCAGTCGACAGCTGGAGCAGTACTTC.

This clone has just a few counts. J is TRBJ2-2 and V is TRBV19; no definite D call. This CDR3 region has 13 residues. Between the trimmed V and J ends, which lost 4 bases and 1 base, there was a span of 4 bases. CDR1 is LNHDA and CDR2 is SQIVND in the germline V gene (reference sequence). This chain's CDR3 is CASSTQNTGELFF. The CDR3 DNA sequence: TGTGCCAGTAGTACACAGAACACCGGGGAGCTGTTTTTT.

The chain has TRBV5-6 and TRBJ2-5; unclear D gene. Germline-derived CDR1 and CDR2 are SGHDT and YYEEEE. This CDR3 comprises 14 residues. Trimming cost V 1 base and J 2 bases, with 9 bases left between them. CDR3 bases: TGTGCCAGCAGCTTGAAATCTGGGCAAGAGACCCAGTACTTC. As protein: CASSLKSGQETQYF.

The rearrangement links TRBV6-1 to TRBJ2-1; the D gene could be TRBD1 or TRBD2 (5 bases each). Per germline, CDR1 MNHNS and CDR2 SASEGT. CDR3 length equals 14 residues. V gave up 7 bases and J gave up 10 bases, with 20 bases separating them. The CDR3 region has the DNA TGTGCCAGCAACCAGCCCCCTGGGGGTCGGGAGCAGTTCTTC. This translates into CASNQPPGGREQFF.

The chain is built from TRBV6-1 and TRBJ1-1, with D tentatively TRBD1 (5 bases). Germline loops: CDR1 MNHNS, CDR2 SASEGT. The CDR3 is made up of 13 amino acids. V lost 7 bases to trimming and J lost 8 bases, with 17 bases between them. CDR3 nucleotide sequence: TGTGCCAGCACCTACCTAGGGGACCGCGAAGCTTTCTTT. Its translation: CASTYLGDREAFF.

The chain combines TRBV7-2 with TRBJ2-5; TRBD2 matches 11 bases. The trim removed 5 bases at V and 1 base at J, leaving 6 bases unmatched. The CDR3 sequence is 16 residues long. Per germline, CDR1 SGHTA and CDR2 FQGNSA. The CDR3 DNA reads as TGTGCCAGCAGCCCGCGACTAGCGGGATTCCAAGAGACCCAGTACTTC. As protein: CASSPRLAGFQETQYF. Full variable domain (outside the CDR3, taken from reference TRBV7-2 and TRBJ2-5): GAGVSQSPSNKVTEKGKDVELRCDPISGHTALYWYRQSLGQGLEFLIYFQGNSAPDKSGLPSDRFSAERTGGSVSTLTIQRTQQEDSAVYLCASSPRLAGFQETQYFGPGTRLLVL.

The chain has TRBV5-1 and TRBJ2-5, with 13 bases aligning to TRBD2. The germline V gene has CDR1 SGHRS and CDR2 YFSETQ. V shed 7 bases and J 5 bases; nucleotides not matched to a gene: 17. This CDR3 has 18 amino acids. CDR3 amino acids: CASSQGGGTSGASETQYF. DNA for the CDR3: TGCGCCAGCTCCCAAGGAGGCGGGACTAGCGGGGCATCGGAGACCCAGTACTTC.